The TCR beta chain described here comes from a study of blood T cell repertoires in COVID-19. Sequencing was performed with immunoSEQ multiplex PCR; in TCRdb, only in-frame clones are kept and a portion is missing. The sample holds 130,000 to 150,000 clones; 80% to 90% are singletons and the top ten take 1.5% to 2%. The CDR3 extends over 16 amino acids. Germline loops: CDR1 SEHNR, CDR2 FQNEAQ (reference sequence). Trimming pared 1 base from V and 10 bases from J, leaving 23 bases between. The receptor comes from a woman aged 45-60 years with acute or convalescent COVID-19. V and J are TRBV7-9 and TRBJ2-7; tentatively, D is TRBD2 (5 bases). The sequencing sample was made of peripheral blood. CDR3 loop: CASSLVPGNQLAGQYF. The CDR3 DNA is TGTGCCAGCAGCTTAGTACCGGGAAACCAGCTAGCAGGACAGTACTTC. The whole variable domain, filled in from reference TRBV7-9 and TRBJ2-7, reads DTGVSQNPRHKITKRGQNVTFRCDPISEHNRLYWYRQTLGQGPEFLTYFQNEAQLEKSRLLSDRFSAERPKGSFSTLEIQRTEQGDSAMYLCASSLVPGNQLAGQYFGPGTRLTVT.